What follows are 13 T cell receptor beta chains derived from one specimen sequenced in a study of T cell responses to AZD1222 COVID-19 vaccine. TCRdb's copy holds only in-frame clones and misses some; the assay was immunoSEQ multiplex PCR. The table lists about 97,000 clones, about 88% of them singletons, with less than 3.5% in the top ten. The sample was peripheral blood, taken on day 0 of AZD1222 vaccination. These receptors all stem from an adult in good health.

This chain uses TRBV7-3 with TRBJ2-1; 8 bases align to TRBD2. Germline CDR1 is SGHTA and CDR2 is FQGTGA. The CDR3 is made up of 17 amino acids. V trimming: 5 bases; J trimming: 2 bases; junction bases outside the gene matches: 11. CDR3 nucleotide sequence: TGTGCCAGCAGCCCCACGGCCTCTAGCGGGCCCTACAATGAGCAGTTCTTC. This sequence encodes CASSPTASSGPYNEQFF. Based on the CDR3 plus reference TRBV7-3 and TRBJ2-1, the full variable domain is GAGVSQTPSNKVTEKGKYVELRCDPISGHTALYWYRQSLGQGPEFLIYFQGTGAADDSGLPNDRFFAVRPEGSVSTLKIQRTERGDSAVYLCASSPTASSGPYNEQFFGPGTRLTVL.

The rearrangement joins TRBV20-1 to TRBJ2-7; maybe TRBD2 (5 bases). The CDR3 consists of 11 residues. Trimming took off 3 bases at V and 3 bases at J, with 6 bases between the two ends. CDR1 is DFQATT, CDR2 SNEGSKA, per germline (reference sequence). The CDR3 region is CSAREDYEQYF. CDR3 sequence (DNA): TGCAGTGCTAGGGAGGACTACGAGCAGTACTTC.

In its sample, this clone was seen once. The CDR3 region is CASSRGIRNTEAFF. CDR3 DNA: TGTGCCAGCAGTCGGGGAATCAGGAACACTGAAGCTTTCTTT. The rearrangement links TRBV28 to TRBJ1-1; no definite D call. Germline V gene lookup returns CDR1 MDHEN and CDR2 SYDVKM. V lost 5 bases to trimming and J lost 1 base, with 11 bases between them. The CDR3 extends over 14 amino acids.

The rearrangement joins TRBV2 to TRBJ1-1, with D hard to call. Trimming shortened V by 1 base and J by 6 bases, and 6 bases separated the two germline ends. The CDR3 totals 12 residues. Germline CDR1 is SNHLY and CDR2 is FYNNEI. Written as DNA, the CDR3 is TGTGCCAGCAGTGAAGAACAGTCTGAAGCTTTCTTT. It codes for CASSEEQSEAFF. Combining the CDR3 with reference TRBV2 and TRBJ1-1 gives the whole variable domain EPEVTQTPSHQVTQMGQEVILRCVPISNHLYFYWYRQILGQKVEFLVSFYNNEISEKSEIFDDQFSVERPDGSNFTLKIRSTKLEDSAMYFCASSEEQSEAFFGQGTRLTVV.

On this clone: Other DNA sequences within the sample encode an identical CDR3. V usage is TRBV19 and J usage is TRBJ1-5; TRBD1 might be the D (5 bases). Between the trimmed V and J ends, which lost 3 bases and 2 bases, there was a span of 11 bases. The CDR3 has 15 amino acids. Germline lookup yields CDR1 LNHDA and CDR2 SQIVND (reference sequence). CDR3: CASSIVRGGNQPQHF. DNA of the CDR3: TGTGCCAGTAGTATCGTAAGGGGTGGCAATCAGCCCCAGCATTTT. The full variable domain, its missing parts supplied by reference TRBV19 and TRBJ1-5, is DGGITQSPKYLFRKEGQNVTLSCEQNLNHDAMYWYRQDPGQGLRLIYYSQIVNDFQKGDIAEGYSVSREKKESFPLTVTSAQKNPTAFYLCASSIVRGGNQPQHFGDGTRLSIL.

Here the CDR3 DNA reads TGCGCCAGCAGCCAATCCGGGACTAGAGAAGAGACCCAGTACTTC. Its protein product is CASSQSGTREETQYF. The J gene is TRBJ2-5, the V gene TRBV4-3, with 8 bases fitting TRBD2. CDR3 size: 15 residues. Trimming at V came to 2 bases and at J to 3 bases, leaving 5 bases not matched to a gene. Per the germline V gene, CDR1 is LGHNA and CDR2 is YSLEER.

Only one count was recorded for this clone. The chain links TRBV11-2 to TRBJ2-1; 7 bases match TRBD1. CDR1 SGHAT and CDR2 FQNNGV come from the germline V gene. Trimming at V came to 5 bases and at J to 8 bases, leaving 12 bases not matched to a gene. The CDR3 has 15 amino acids. This CDR3 reads CASSPFEGAIDEQFF. The DNA of the CDR3 is TGTGCCAGCAGCCCCTTTGAGGGGGCGATCGATGAGCAGTTCTTC.

V is TRBV9 and J is TRBJ2-5; TRBD1 aligns across 8 bases. The CDR3 spans 16 residues. V trimming: 2 bases; J trimming: 5 bases; junction bases outside the gene matches: 11. Germline loops: CDR1 SGDLS, CDR2 YYNGEE. The CDR3 here is CASSVGQGYVDETQYF. The CDR3 nucleotides read TGTGCCAGCAGCGTCGGACAGGGTTATGTTGATGAGACCCAGTACTTC.

J is TRBJ2-4 and V is TRBV21-1; the table's D call, TRBD1, has no DNA check behind it. TRBV21-1 is a known pseudogene. CDR3 length: 17 amino acids. This CDR3 is CASSRKGQELAKNIQYF. The CDR3 DNA is TGTGCCAGCAGCAGGAAGGGACAGGAGCTAGCCAAAAACATTCAGTACTTC.

Here the CDR3 reads CASSEAGALNQPQHF. The DNA of the CDR3 is TGTGCCAGCAGTGAGGCAGGGGCTTTAAATCAGCCCCAGCATTTT. This rearrangement joins TRBV2 to TRBJ1-5; tentatively, D is TRBD1 (6 bases). The CDR3 sequence is 15 residues long. Trimming removed 3 bases at V and 4 bases at J, with 13 bases between. The germline CDR1 and CDR2 sequences are SNHLY and FYNNEI.

This chain uses TRBV12-2 with TRBJ2-7; the table's TRBD2 call for D was not verified on the DNA. TRBV12-2 is reported as a pseudogene. This CDR3 region has 15 residues. In nucleotides, the CDR3 is TGTGCAAGTCGCCTGGAAATGGGAGTTCTCTTCGAGCAGTACTTC. Its translation is CASRLEMGVLFEQYF.

The chain combines TRBV5-1 with TRBJ1-1; D remains unclear. Trimming shortened V by 2 bases and J by 1 base, and 9 bases separated the two germline ends. The CDR3 runs 14 residues. In germline, CDR1 is SGHRS, CDR2 YFSETQ. CDR3 in amino acids: CASSFSTQNTEAFF. The CDR3 nucleotides are TGCGCCAGCAGCTTCTCCACGCAGAACACTGAAGCTTTCTTT.

The chain has TRBV5-1 and TRBJ2-1; 8 nucleotides align to TRBD1. From germline, CDR1 is SGHRS and CDR2 YFSETQ. CDR3 length equals 15 residues. Unmatched junction bases numbered 5, after V lost 4 bases and J lost 2 bases. Here the CDR3 reads CASSVTGETYNEQFF. The CDR3 bases are TGCGCCAGCAGCGTGACAGGGGAAACCTACAATGAGCAGTTCTTC.